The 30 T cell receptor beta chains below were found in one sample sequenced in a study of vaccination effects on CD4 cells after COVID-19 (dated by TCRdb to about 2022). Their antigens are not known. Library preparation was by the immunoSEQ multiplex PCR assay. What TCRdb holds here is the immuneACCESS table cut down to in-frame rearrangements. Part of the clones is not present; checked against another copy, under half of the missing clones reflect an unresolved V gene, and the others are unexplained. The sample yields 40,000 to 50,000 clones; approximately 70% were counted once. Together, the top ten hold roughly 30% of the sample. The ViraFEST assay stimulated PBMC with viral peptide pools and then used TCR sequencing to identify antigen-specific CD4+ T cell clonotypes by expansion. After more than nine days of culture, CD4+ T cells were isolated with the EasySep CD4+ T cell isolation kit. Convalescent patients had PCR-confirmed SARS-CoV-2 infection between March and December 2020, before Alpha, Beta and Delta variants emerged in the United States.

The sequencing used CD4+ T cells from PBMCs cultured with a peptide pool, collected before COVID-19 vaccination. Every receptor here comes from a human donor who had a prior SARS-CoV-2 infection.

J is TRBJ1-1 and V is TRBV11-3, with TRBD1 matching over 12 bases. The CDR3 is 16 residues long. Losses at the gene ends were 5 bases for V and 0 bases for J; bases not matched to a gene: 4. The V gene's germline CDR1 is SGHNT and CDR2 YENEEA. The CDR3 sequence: CASSQGQGAMNTEAFF. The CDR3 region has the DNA TGTGCCAGCAGCCAGGGACAGGGGGCGATGAACACTGAAGCTTTCTTT.

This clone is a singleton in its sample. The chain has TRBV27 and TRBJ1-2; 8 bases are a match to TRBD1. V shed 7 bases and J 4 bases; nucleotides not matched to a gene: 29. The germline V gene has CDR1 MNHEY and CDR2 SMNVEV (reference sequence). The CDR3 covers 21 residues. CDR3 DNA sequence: TGTGCCAGCAAGATCGGTTTTGTGGCAGGGGGCGCTGGGGGCGCTTCCTATGGCTACACCTTC. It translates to CASKIGFVAGGAGGASYGYTF.

The CDR3 sequence is CASSEGGLNSPLHF. In DNA form, the CDR3 reads TGTGCCAGCAGTGAAGGGGGGCTTAATTCACCCCTCCACTTT. This chain joins TRBV6-1 and TRBJ1-6; the D gene is possibly TRBD1 (6 bases). Germline assignment: CDR1 MNHNS and CDR2 SASEGT. V lost 1 base, J lost 6 bases, and 7 bases lay in between. CDR3 length equals 14 residues.

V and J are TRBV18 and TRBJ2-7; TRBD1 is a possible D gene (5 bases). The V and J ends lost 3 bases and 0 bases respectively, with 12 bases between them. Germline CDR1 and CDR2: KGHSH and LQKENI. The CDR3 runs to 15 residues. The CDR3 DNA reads TGTGCCAGCTCACCGACGACAGAGAGCTCCTACGAGCAGTACTTC. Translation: CASSPTTESSYEQYF.

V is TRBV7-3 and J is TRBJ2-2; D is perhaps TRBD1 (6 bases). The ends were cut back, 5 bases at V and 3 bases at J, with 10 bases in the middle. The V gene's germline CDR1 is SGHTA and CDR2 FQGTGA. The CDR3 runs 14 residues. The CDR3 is CASSPRTDTGELFF. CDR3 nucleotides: TGTGCCAGCAGCCCGCGGACAGACACCGGGGAGCTGTTTTTT.

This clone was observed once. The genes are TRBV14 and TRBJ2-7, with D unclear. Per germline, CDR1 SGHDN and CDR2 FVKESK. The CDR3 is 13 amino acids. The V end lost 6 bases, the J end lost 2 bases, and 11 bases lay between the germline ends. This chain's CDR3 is CASRKTGTYEQYF. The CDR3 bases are TGTGCCAGCAGGAAGACTGGAACCTACGAGCAGTACTTC.

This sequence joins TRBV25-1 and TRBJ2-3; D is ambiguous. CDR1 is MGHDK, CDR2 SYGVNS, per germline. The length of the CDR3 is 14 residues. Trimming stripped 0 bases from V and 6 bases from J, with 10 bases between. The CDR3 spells CASSEYMATDTQYF. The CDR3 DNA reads TGTGCCAGCAGTGAATATATGGCCACTGATACGCAGTATTTT.

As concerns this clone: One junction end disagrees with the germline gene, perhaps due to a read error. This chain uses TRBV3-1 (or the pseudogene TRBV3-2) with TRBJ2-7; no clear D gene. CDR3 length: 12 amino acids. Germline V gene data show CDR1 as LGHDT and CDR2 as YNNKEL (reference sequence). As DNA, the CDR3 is TGTGCCAGCAGCCAAGATAGCCGGGCTACTGACTTC. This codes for CASSQDSRATDF.

DNA for the CDR3: TGTGCCAGCAGCCAAAGGGACTGGGGAGCCACTGAAGCTTTCTTT. It specifies CASSQRDWGATEAFF. The chain has TRBV3-1 (or the pseudogene TRBV3-2) and TRBJ1-1; D perhaps matches TRBD1 (5 bases). CDR3 length: 15 amino acids. V was cut by 2 bases and J by 4 bases, with 14 bases left in between. The germline V gene encodes CDR1 LGHDT and CDR2 YNNKEL (reference sequence).

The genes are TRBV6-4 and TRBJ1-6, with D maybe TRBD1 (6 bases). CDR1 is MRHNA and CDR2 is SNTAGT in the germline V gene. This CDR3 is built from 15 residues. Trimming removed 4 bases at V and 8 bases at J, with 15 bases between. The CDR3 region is CASSVTGQSHSPLHF. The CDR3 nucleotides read TGTGCCAGCAGTGTTACCGGACAGTCCCATTCACCCCTCCACTTT.

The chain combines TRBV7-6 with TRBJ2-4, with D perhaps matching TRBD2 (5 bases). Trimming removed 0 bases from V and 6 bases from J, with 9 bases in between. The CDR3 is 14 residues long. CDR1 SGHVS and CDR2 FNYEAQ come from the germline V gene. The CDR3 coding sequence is TGTGCCAGCAGCTTAGCGCCTCGGGGAAACATTCAGTACTTC. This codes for CASSLAPRGNIQYF. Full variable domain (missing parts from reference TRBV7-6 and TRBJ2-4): GAGVSQSPRYKVTKRGQDVALRCDPISGHVSLYWYRQALGQGPEFLTYFNYEAQQDKSGLPNDRFSAERPEGSISTLTIQRTEQRDSAMYRCASSLAPRGNIQYFGAGTRLSVL.

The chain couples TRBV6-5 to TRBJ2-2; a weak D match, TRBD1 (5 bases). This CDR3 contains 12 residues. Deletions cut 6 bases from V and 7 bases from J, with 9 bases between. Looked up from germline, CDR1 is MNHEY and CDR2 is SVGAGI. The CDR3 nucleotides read TGTGCCAGCAGAAGTAGGGGCGGGGAGCTGTTTTTT. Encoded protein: CASRSRGGELFF.

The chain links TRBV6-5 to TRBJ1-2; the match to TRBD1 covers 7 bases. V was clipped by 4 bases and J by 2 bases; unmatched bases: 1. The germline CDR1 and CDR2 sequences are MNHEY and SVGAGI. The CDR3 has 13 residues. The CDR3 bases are TGTGCCAGCAGTTGGGACAGAAACTATGGCTACACCTTC. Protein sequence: CASSWDRNYGYTF.

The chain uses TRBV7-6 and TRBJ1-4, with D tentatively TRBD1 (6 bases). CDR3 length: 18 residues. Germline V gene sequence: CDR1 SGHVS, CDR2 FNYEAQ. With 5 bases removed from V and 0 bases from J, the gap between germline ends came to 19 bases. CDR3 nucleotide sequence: TGTGCCAGCAGCCAACGCGGTGGGGGGCGTGCAACTAATGAAAAACTGTTTTTT. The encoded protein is CASSQRGGGRATNEKLFF.

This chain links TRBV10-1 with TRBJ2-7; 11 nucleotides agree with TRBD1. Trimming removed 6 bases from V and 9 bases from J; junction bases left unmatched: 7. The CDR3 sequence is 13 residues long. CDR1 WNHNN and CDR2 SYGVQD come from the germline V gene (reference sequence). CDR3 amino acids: CASRASDRGRQYF. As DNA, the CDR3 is TGCGCCAGCAGGGCCTCGGACAGGGGGCGGCAGTACTTC.

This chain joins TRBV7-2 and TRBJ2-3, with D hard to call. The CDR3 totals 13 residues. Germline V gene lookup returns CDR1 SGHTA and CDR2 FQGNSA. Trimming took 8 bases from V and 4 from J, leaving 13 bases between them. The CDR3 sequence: CASSVERADTQYF. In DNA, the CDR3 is TGTGCCAGCTCCGTGGAGCGCGCAGATACGCAGTATTTT.

CDR3 residues: CATSRFSFGTGNGYTF. In nucleotides, the CDR3 is TGTGCCACCTCTCGATTCTCCTTCGGGACAGGGAATGGCTACACCTTC. The chain carries TRBV4-2 and TRBJ1-2; 9 nucleotides agree with TRBD1. Germline V gives CDR1 LGHNA, CDR2 YNFKEQ. V lost 10 bases to trimming and J lost 6 bases; unmatched junction nucleotides: 18. This CDR3 contains 16 residues.

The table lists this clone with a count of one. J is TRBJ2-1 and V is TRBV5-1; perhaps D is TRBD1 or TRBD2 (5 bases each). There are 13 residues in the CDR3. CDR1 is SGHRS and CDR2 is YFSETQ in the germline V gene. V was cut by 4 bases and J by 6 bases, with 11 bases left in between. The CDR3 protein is CASSHRDRNEQFF. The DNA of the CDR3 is TGCGCCAGCAGCCACCGGGACCGCAATGAGCAGTTCTTC. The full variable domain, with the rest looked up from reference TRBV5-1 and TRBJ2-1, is KAGVTQTPRYLIKTRGQQVTLSCSPISGHRSVSWYQQTPGQGLQFLFEYFSETQRNKGNFPGRFSGRQFSNSRSEMNVSTLELGDSALYLCASSHRDRNEQFFGPGTRLTVL.

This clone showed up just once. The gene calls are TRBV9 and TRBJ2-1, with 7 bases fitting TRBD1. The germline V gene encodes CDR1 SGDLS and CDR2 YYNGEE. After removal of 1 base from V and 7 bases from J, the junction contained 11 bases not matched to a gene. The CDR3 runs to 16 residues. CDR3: CASSVTLPGQRNEQFF. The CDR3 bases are TGTGCCAGCAGCGTAACCTTACCGGGACAGAGGAATGAGCAGTTCTTC.

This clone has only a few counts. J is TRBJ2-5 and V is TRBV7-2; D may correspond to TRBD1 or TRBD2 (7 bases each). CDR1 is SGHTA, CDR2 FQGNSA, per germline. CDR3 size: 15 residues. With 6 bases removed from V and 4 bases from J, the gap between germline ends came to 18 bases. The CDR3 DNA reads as TGTGCCAGCAGGAAGGGGGCGGGAGCCTTAGAGACCCAGTACTTC. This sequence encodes CASRKGAGALETQYF.

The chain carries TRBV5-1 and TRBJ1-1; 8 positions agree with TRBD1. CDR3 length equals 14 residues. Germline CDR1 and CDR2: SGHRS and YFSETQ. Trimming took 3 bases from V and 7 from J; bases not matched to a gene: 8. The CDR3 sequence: CASSSDRGEGEAFF. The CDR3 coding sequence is TGCGCCAGCAGCTCCGACAGGGGAGAAGGTGAAGCTTTCTTT.

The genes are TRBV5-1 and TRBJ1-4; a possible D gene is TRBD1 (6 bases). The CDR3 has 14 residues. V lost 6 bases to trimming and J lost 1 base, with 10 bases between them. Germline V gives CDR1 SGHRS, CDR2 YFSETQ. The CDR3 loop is CASTVGGTNEKLFF. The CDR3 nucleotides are TGCGCCAGCACTGTAGGGGGAACTAATGAAAAACTGTTTTTT. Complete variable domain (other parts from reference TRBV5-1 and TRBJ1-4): KAGVTQTPRYLIKTRGQQVTLSCSPISGHRSVSWYQQTPGQGLQFLFEYFSETQRNKGNFPGRFSGRQFSNSRSEMNVSTLELGDSALYLCASTVGGTNEKLFFGSGTQLSVL.

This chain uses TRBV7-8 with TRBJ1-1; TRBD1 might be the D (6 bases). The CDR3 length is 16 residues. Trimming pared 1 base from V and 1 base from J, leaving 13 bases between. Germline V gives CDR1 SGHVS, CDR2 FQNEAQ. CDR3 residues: CASSLGWSGANTEAFF. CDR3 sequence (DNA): TGTGCCAGCAGCTTAGGATGGTCAGGGGCGAACACTGAAGCTTTCTTT.

CDR3 sequence reads: CASSWSRGTEDYNEQFF. In nucleotides, the CDR3 is TGTGCCAGCAGCTGGAGCAGAGGGACGGAGGACTACAATGAGCAGTTCTTC. The rearrangement uses TRBV5-8 and TRBJ2-1; D may be TRBD1 or TRBD2 (5 bases each). CDR3 length equals 17 residues. Trimming left V 3 bases short and J 3 bases short, with 19 bases between. Germline V gives CDR1 SGHTS, CDR2 YDEGEE.

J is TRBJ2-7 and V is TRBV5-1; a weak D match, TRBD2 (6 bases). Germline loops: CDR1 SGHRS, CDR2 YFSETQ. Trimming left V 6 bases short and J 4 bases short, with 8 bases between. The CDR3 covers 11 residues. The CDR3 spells CASTEGYEQYF. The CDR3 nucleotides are TGCGCCAGCACGGAGGGATACGAGCAGTACTTC.

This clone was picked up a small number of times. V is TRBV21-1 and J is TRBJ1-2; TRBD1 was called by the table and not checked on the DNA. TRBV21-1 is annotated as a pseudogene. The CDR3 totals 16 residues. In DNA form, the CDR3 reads TGTGCCAGCAGCAAGGCCCATCCGACAGGGGGCTATGGCTACACCTTC. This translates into CASSKAHPTGGYGYTF.

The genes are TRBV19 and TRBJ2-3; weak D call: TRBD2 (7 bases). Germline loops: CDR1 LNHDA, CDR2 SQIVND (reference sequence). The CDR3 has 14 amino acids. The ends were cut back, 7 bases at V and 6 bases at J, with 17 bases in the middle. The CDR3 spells CASKLRGGPDTQYF. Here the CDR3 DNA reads TGTGCCAGTAAGCTTAGGGGGGGGCCGGATACGCAGTATTTT.

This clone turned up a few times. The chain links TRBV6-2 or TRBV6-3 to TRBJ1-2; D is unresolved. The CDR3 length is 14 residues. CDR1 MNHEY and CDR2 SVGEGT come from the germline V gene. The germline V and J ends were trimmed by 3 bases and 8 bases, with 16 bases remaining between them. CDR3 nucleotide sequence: TGTGCCAGCAGTTATAGAGGGAATAACGGCGGCTACACCTTC. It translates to CASSYRGNNGGYTF.

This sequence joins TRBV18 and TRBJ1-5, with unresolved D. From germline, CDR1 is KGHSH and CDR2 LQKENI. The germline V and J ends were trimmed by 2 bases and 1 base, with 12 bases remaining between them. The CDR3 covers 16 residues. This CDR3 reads CASSPSGSVSNQPQHF. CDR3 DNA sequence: TGTGCCAGCTCACCATCGGGGAGCGTGAGCAATCAGCCCCAGCATTTT.

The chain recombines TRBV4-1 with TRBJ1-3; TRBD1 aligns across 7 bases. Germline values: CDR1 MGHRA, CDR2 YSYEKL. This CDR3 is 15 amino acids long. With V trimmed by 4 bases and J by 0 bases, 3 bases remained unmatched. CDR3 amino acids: CASSPWDSSGNTIYF. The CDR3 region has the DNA TGCGCCAGCAGCCCCTGGGACAGCTCTGGAAACACCATATATTTT.